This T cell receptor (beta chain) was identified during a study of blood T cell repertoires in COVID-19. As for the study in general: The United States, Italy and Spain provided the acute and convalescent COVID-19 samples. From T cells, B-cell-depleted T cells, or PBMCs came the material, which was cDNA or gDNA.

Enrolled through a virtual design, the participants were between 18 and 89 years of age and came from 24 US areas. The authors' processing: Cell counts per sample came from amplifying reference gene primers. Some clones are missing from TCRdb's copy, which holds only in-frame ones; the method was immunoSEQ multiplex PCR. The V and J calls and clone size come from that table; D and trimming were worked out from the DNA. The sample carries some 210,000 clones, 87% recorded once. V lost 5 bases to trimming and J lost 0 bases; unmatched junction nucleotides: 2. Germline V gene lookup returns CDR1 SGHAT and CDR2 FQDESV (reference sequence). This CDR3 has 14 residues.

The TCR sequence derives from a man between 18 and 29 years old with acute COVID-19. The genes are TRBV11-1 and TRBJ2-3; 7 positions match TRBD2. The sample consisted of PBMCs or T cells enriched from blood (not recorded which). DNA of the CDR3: TGTGCCAGCAGCGATAGCGGGAGCACAGATACGCAGTATTTT. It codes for CASSDSGSTDTQYF. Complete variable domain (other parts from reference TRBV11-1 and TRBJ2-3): EAEVAQSPRYKITEKSQAVAFWCDPISGHATLYWYRQILGQGPELLVQFQDESVVDDSQLPKDRFSAERLKGVDSTLKIQPAELGDSAMYLCASSDSGSTDTQYFGPGTRLTVL.